These 10 T cell receptor beta chains were sequenced from one sample in a study of blood T cell repertoires in COVID-19. Some clones are missing from TCRdb's copy, which holds only in-frame ones; the method was immunoSEQ multiplex PCR. The table includes more than 300,000 clones, roughly 90% detected once. Sequencing was carried out using PBMCs or T cells enriched from blood (not recorded which). Receptors were obtained from a woman aged 30 to 39 who had been exposed to COVID-19.

DNA for the CDR3: TGTGCCAGCAGCCAATTCTTACAGACCACCGGGGAGCTGTTTTTT. This gives the protein CASSQFLQTTGELFF. The V call is TRBV3-1 (or the pseudogene TRBV3-2), the J call TRBJ2-2, with unresolved D. Germline V gene lookup returns CDR1 LGHDT and CDR2 YNNKEL (reference sequence). V gave up 2 bases and J gave up 4 bases, with 11 bases separating them. This CDR3 is 15 amino acids long.

The chain couples TRBV30 to TRBJ2-5, with 12 bases matching TRBD1. Trimming cost V 2 bases and J 5 bases; bases outside gene matches: 6. The length of the CDR3 is 15 residues. The germline V gene encodes CDR1 GTSNPN and CDR2 SVGIG (reference sequence). This CDR3 is CAWSPGQGAGETQYF. For the CDR3, the DNA is TGTGCCTGGAGTCCGGGACAGGGGGCTGGGGAGACCCAGTACTTC. The variable domain in full, with the rest retrieved from reference TRBV30 and TRBJ2-5, is SQTIHQWPATLVQPVGSPLSLECTVEGTSNPNLYWYRQAAGRGLQLLFYSVGIGQISSEVPQNLSASRPQDRQFILSSKKLLLSDSGFYLCAWSPGQGAGETQYFGPGTRLLVL.

The genes are TRBV5-1 and TRBJ2-7; 9 bases are shared with TRBD1. The CDR3 loop spans 18 amino acids. CDR1 and CDR2 from the germline V gene are SGHRS and YFSETQ. The trim removed 4 bases at V and 5 bases at J, leaving 19 bases unmatched. CDR3 in DNA: TGCGCCAGCAGCCCAACCGGGACAGGGTCCTCTTTTTCCCACGAGCAGTACTTC. Translated: CASSPTGTGSSFSHEQYF.

This chain connects TRBV19 to TRBJ2-3; 7 nucleotides match TRBD2. The CDR3 length is 19 residues. J gave up 0 bases and V 7 bases, and 19 bases lay outside the gene matches. The germline CDR1 and CDR2 sequences are LNHDA and SQIVND (reference sequence). CDR3 residues: CASNTLGGSGPTSTDTQYF. CDR3 nucleotide sequence: TGTGCCAGTAATACGTTGGGTGGTAGCGGGCCCACTAGCACAGATACGCAGTATTTT.

The CDR3 loop reads CASGPMTDVEKLFF. CDR3 bases: TGTGCCAGCGGACCGATGACAGACGTCGAAAAACTGTTTTTT. This chain connects TRBV19 to TRBJ1-4, with a weak D call TRBD1 (5 bases). V was pared by 9 bases and J by 8 bases, with 19 bases between. Germline V gene sequence: CDR1 LNHDA, CDR2 SQIVND (reference sequence). The CDR3 spans 14 residues.

The chain couples TRBV2 to TRBJ2-1, with 8 bases fitting TRBD2. Germline trimming cut 3 bases from V and 8 bases from J; bases unmatched to any gene: 15. The CDR3 has 17 residues. CDR1 and CDR2 (germline): SNHLY, FYNNEI. CDR3 bases: TGTGCCAGCAGTGATTCCGGGGTCGGGGGGGCCTCCGATGAGCAGTTCTTC. Protein sequence: CASSDSGVGGASDEQFF.

The CDR3 DNA sequence: TGTGCCACCAGCCGGGACAGTAATGAAAAACTGTTTTTT. Protein: CATSRDSNEKLFF. This chain uses TRBV24-1 with TRBJ1-4, with 7 bases fitting TRBD1. This CDR3 has 13 amino acids. The V segment lost 7 bases and the J segment 4 bases; nucleotides outside the gene matches: 2. Germline V gene lookup returns CDR1 KGHDR and CDR2 SFDVKD.

V usage is TRBV18 and J usage is TRBJ2-1, with TRBD2 identical over 16 bases. Trimming removed 0 bases from V and 5 bases from J; junction bases left unmatched: 10. This CDR3 has 20 residues. Germline CDR1 is KGHSH and CDR2 is LQKENI. The CDR3 DNA reads as TGTGCCAGCTCACCACCCCTTGGGGGACTAGCGGGGGGGGCCGACAATGAGCAGTTCTTC. Encoded protein: CASSPPLGGLAGGADNEQFF.

The chain uses TRBV2 and TRBJ1-4; the D gene is possibly TRBD1 (6 bases). V was shortened by 6 bases and J by 6 bases, with 17 bases between the two germline ends. Germline CDR1 is SNHLY and CDR2 is FYNNEI. This CDR3 comprises 15 residues. The CDR3 nucleotides are TGTGCCAGCAGGCCCCTGGACAGCGAGCATGAAAAACTGTTTTTT. Its protein is CASRPLDSEHEKLFF.

The chain couples TRBV19 to TRBJ1-5, with D perhaps TRBD1 (5 bases). CDR3 length: 17 residues. V lost 3 bases and J lost 0, with 15 bases in between. The germline V gene encodes CDR1 LNHDA and CDR2 SQIVND (reference sequence). The CDR3 here is CASSIQSGFYSNQPQHF. The CDR3, as DNA: TGTGCCAGTAGTATTCAATCAGGGTTCTATAGCAATCAGCCCCAGCATTTT.